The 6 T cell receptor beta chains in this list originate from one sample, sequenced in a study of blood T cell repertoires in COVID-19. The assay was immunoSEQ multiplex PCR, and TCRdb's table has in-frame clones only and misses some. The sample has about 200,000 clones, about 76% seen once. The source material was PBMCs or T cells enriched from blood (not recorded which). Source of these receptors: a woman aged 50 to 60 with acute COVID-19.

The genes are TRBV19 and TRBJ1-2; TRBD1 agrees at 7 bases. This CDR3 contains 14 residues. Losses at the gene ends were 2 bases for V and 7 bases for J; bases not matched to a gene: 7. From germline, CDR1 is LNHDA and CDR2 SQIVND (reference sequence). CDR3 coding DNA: TGTGCCAGTAGTATAAAGGGGGCAGTAGGTGGCTACACCTTC. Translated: CASSIKGAVGGYTF.

CDR3 bases: TGTGCCAGCGATGCAAAGGGGGCCGGCTACACCTTC. This translates into CASDAKGAGYTF. This sequence joins TRBV2 and TRBJ1-2, with 7 bases that match TRBD1. Germline V gene data show CDR1 as SNHLY and CDR2 as FYNNEI. The CDR3 spans 12 residues. Germline trimming cut 8 bases from V and 8 bases from J; bases unmatched to any gene: 8.

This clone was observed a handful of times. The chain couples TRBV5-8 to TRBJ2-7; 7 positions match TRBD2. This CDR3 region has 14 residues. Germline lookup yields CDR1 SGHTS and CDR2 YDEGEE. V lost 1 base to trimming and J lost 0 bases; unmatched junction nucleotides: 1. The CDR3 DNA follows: TGTGCCAGCAGCTTGAGCGGGGCCTCCTACGAGCAGTACTTC. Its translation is CASSLSGASYEQYF.

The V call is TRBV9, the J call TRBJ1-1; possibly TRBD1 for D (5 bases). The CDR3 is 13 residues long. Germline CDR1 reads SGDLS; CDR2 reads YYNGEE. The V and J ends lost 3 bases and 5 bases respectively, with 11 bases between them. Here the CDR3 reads CASSGPGETEAFF. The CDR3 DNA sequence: TGTGCCAGCAGCGGACCGGGGGAGACTGAAGCTTTCTTT. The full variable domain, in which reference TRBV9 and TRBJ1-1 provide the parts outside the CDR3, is DSGVTQTPKHLITATGQRVTLRCSPRSGDLSVYWYQQSLDQGLQFLIQYYNGEERAKGNILERFSAQQFPDLHSELNLSSLELGDSALYFCASSGPGETEAFFGQGTRLTVV.

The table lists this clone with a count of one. The CDR3 sequence is CSVRRQYEQYF. The CDR3, as DNA: TGCAGCGTTCGCCGACAGTACGAGCAGTACTTC. This chain joins TRBV29-1 and TRBJ2-7, with a weak D call TRBD1 (5 bases). CDR3 length: 11 amino acids. Germline CDR1 is SQVTM and CDR2 is ANQGSEA. V was cut by 5 bases and J by 4 bases, with 9 bases left in between.

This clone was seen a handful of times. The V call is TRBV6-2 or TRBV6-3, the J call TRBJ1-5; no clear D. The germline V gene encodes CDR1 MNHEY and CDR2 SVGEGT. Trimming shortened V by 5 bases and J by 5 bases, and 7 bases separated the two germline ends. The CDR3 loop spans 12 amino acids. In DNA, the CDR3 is TGTGCCAGCAGTCGCGGTTATCAGCCCCAGCATTTT. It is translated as CASSRGYQPQHF.